This TCR beta chain was sequenced in a study of blood T cell repertoires in COVID-19. The overall study: The study drew acute and convalescent COVID-19 samples from the United States, Italy and Spain. T cells, B-cell-depleted T cells, or PBMCs supplied cDNA or gDNA.

CDR1 is SGHKS and CDR2 is YYEKEE in the germline V gene (reference sequence). V lost 2 bases and J lost 11, with 10 bases in between. CDR3 length: 12 amino acids. Assay used: immunoSEQ multiplex PCR; TCRdb lists only in-frame clones, some missing. In the table there are some 180,000 clones, around 90% of which are singletons. The sequence derives from a man aged 40-49 years with active or convalescent COVID-19. The rearrangement links TRBV5-5 to TRBJ1-4, with unresolved D. Sequenced: peripheral blood. The CDR3 coding sequence is TGTGCCAGCAGCTTAGTTACAGAGAAACTGTTTTTT. Translating gives CASSLVTEKLFF. Looking up the rest from reference TRBV5-5 and TRBJ1-4 gives the full variable domain: DAGVTQSPTHLIKTRGQQVTLRCSPISGHKSVSWYQQVLGQGPQFIFQYYEKEERGRGNFPDRFSARQFPNYSSELNVNALLLGDSALYLCASSLVTEKLFFGSGTQLSVL.